The 8 T cell receptor beta chains reported below all come from one sample, sequenced in a study of T cells in Graves' hyperthyroidism and ophthalmopathy. TCR beta CDR3 sequences were amplified from RNA transcripts. The HTBI primer set drove a first-round RT-PCR of the TCR CDR3. TCRdb reanalysed the multiplex PCR reads using MiXCR and keeps one entry per CDR3 protein. This sample has a few hundred thousand distinct CDR3 sequences, with less than 25% found just once. Specimen: blood. The receptors originated from a man in his late teens or twenties with Graves' hyperthyroidism.

In its sample, this clonotype was seen a few times. This chain uses TRBV6-1 with TRBJ2-7, with D perhaps assigned TRBD1 or TRBD2 (5 bases each). V lost 3 bases, J lost 0 bases, and 15 bases lay in between. The CDR3 is 16 amino acids. Looked up from germline, CDR1 is MNHNS and CDR2 is SASEGT. CDR3 sequence reads: CASSEAYRGLSYEQYF. The CDR3, as DNA: TGTGCCAGCAGTGAGGCTTATCGGGGCCTCTCCTACGAGCAGTACTTC.

This clonotype was seen at least ten times. The chain links TRBV2 to TRBJ2-4; D is unresolved. With 0 bases removed from V and 8 bases from J, the gap between germline ends came to 8 bases. The CDR3 length is 13 residues. The germline V gene encodes CDR1 SNHLY and CDR2 FYNNEI. Here the CDR3 reads CASSEAERDIQYF. DNA of the CDR3: TGTGCCAGCAGTGAAGCGGAAAGGGACATTCAGTACTTC.

This clonotype was counted ten times or more. This chain uses TRBV28 with TRBJ2-5, with 9 positions matching TRBD1. This CDR3 contains 13 residues. V trimming: 11 bases; J trimming: 0 bases; junction bases outside the gene matches: 4. The V gene's germline CDR1 is MDHEN and CDR2 SYDVKM. CDR3 protein: CASGTGYQETQYF. In nucleotides, the CDR3 is TGTGCCTCCGGGACAGGGTACCAAGAGACCCAGTACTTC.

The chain couples TRBV28 to TRBJ2-7; 8 bases match TRBD2. The germline V gene has CDR1 MDHEN and CDR2 SYDVKM. The CDR3 has 16 residues. Trimming removed 3 bases from V and 2 bases from J; junction bases left unmatched: 9. In DNA, the CDR3 is TGTGCCAGCAGTTTTGGTCCAGCGGGGGCCGCCTACGAGCAGTACTTC. It is translated as CASSFGPAGAAYEQYF.

The chain is built from TRBV7-8 and TRBJ2-7, with TRBD1 matching 9 bases. Germline V gene sequence: CDR1 SGHVS, CDR2 FQNEAQ. With 4 bases clipped from V and 0 bases from J, the junction kept 7 bases outside the gene matches. This CDR3 is 16 amino acids long. The CDR3 reads CASSWAGTGISYEQYF. The CDR3 nucleotides read TGTGCCAGCAGCTGGGCGGGGACAGGGATCTCCTACGAGCAGTACTTC.

This clonotype was seen at least ten times. This sequence joins TRBV7-2 and TRBJ2-7, with D uncertain. Trimming took 10 bases from V and 3 from J, leaving 13 bases between them. Germline V CDR1 and CDR2: SGHTA, FQGNSA. This CDR3 spans 12 amino acids. In DNA, the CDR3 is TGTGCCACCCAACGGTTAGACTACGAGCAGTACTTC. It translates to CATQRLDYEQYF. The full variable domain, completed using reference TRBV7-2 and TRBJ2-7, is GAGVSQSPSNKVTEKGKDVELRCDPISGHTALYWYRQSLGQGLEFLIYFQGNSAPDKSGLPSDRFSAERTGGSVSTLTIQRTQQEDSAVYLCATQRLDYEQYFGPGTRLTVT.

This clonotype occurred many times. The gene calls are TRBV28 and TRBJ1-5; unclear D gene. V gave up 1 base and J gave up 10 bases, with 11 bases separating them. CDR3 size: 13 residues. The germline V gene encodes CDR1 MDHEN and CDR2 SYDVKM. The DNA of the CDR3 is TGTGCCAGCAGTTTATCGGTTTTACGACCCCAGCATTTT. It yields the protein CASSLSVLRPQHF.

At least ten counts were recorded for this clonotype. The CDR3 DNA is TGTGCCAGCAGTTTAGCGCAAGAGCTGTTTTTT. Amino acids: CASSLAQELFF. The rearrangement uses TRBV12-3 or TRBV12-4 and TRBJ2-2; no definite D call. The CDR3 covers 11 residues. The V end lost 0 bases, the J end lost 11 bases, and 4 bases lay between the germline ends.